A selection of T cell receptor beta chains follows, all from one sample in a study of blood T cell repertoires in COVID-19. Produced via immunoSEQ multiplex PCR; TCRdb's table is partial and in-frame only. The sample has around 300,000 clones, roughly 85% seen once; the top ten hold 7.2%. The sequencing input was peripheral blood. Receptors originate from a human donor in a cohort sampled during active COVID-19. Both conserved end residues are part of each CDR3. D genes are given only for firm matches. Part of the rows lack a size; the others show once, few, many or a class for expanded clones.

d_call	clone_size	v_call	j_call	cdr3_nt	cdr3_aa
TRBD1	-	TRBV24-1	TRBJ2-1	TGTGCCACCAGTGAGCCCCGGGACAGCCCCTACAATGAGCAGTTCTTC	CATSEPRDSPYNEQFF
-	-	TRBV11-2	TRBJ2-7	TGTGCCAGCAGCTTGCGGGCCCGATACGAGCAGTACTTC	CASSLRARYEQYF
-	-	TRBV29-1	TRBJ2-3	TGCAGCGTTGAAGCTAGGGGGGGGAGGTCAGATACGCAGTATTTT	CSVEARGGRSDTQYF
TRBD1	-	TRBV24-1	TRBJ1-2	TGTGCCACCAGTGACCCCCGAAAGGGGGCTCCTAACTATGGCTACACCTTC	CATSDPRKGAPNYGYTF
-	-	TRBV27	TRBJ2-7	TGTGCCAGCAGTTCCCTCCAGGGAGGCGCCTACGAGCAGTACTTC	CASSSLQGGAYEQYF
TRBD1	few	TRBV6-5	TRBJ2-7	TGTGCCACCCACAGGGGTGTACCCTCCTACGAGCAGTACTTC	CATHRGVPSYEQYF
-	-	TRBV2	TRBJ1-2	TGTGCCAGCAGTGAAGCGCAAATACGGTCCTATGGCTACACCTTC	CASSEAQIRSYGYTF
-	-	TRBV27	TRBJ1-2	TGTGCCAGCAGTTCCTCGGACAGATTCGAAATCTATGGCTACACCTTC	CASSSSDRFEIYGYTF
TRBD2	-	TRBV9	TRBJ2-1	TGTGCCAGCAGCGCCTCTAGCGGGGTAAACCTCTACAATGAGCAGTTCTTC	CASSASSGVNLYNEQFF
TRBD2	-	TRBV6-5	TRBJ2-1	TGTGCCAGCAGTTACTCGAGACTAGCGGGGGTCAATGAGCAGTTCTTC	CASSYSRLAGVNEQFF
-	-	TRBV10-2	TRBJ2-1	TGCGCCAGCAGTGAAACAGGGCCCCCCAATGAGCAGTTCTTC	CASSETGPPNEQFF
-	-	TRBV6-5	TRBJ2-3	TGTGCCAGCAGTTTGACAGCCGTCCATACGCAGTATTTT	CASSLTAVHTQYF